A single sample is the source of the 17 T cell receptor beta chains below, sequenced in a study of Ad26.COV2.S vaccination and SARS-CoV-2 variants. The protocol was immunoSEQ multiplex PCR, while the TCRdb copy is restricted to in-frame clones and leaves out a portion. The sample carries approximately 360,000 clones, about 80% recorded once. Described treatment: around 19 received Ad26.COV2.S at low or high dose, single or two shots; a few received placebo; per-sample allocation not given. Sample collection was performed on day 63 after the first vaccine or placebo injection. Sequencing was performed on peripheral blood, taken in a trial of Ad26.COV2.S vaccine versus placebo. These receptors came from a person between 18 and 65 years old who received the Ad26.COV2.S COVID-19 vaccine or a placebo.

This chain links TRBV20-1 with TRBJ1-5; no firm D call. Trimming took 3 bases from V and 6 from J, leaving 9 bases between them. CDR1 is DFQATT and CDR2 is SNEGSKA in the germline V gene (reference sequence). The CDR3 runs 12 residues. DNA for the CDR3: TGCAGTGCTAGTGCCCCCCGTCAGCCCCAGCATTTT. Amino acids: CSASAPRQPQHF.

The chain carries TRBV4-2 and TRBJ2-1; D is unclear. The germline V gene has CDR1 LGHNA and CDR2 YNFKEQ. The V end lost 3 bases, the J end lost 2 bases, and 11 bases lay between the germline ends. The CDR3 has 15 amino acids. The CDR3 DNA reads as TGTGCCAGCAGCCAGGCCGACGGCCCCTACAATGAGCAGTTCTTC. Translating gives CASSQADGPYNEQFF.

The V gene is TRBV6-1, the J gene TRBJ2-7, with 8 bases identical to TRBD1. Trimming cost V 1 base and J 2 bases; bases outside gene matches: 10. Looked up from germline, CDR1 is MNHNS and CDR2 is SASEGT. This CDR3 spans 17 amino acids. CDR3 sequence reads: CASSEGPGTGKTYEQYF. CDR3 nucleotides: TGTGCCAGCAGTGAAGGCCCCGGGACAGGTAAAACCTACGAGCAGTACTTC.

The chain couples TRBV5-1 to TRBJ2-1; 7 positions match TRBD2. Germline V CDR1 and CDR2: SGHRS, YFSETQ. Germline trimming cut 0 bases from V and 13 bases from J; bases unmatched to any gene: 7. The CDR3 covers 13 residues. CDR3 amino acids: CASSLGASGIQFF. DNA for the CDR3: TGCGCCAGCAGCTTGGGGGCTAGCGGTATTCAGTTCTTC. Full variable domain (outside the CDR3, taken from reference TRBV5-1 and TRBJ2-1): KAGVTQTPRYLIKTRGQQVTLSCSPISGHRSVSWYQQTPGQGLQFLFEYFSETQRNKGNFPGRFSGRQFSNSRSEMNVSTLELGDSALYLCASSLGASGIQFFGPGTRLTVL.

This chain joins TRBV19 and TRBJ1-2; D ambiguous. V lost 5 bases and J lost 1, with 11 bases in between. CDR1 LNHDA and CDR2 SQIVND come from the germline V gene (reference sequence). The CDR3 runs to 14 residues. The CDR3 here is CASSPDRYNYGYTF. The CDR3 DNA sequence: TGTGCCAGTAGTCCCGATAGATATAACTATGGCTACACCTTC.

V and J are TRBV5-1 and TRBJ2-2, with a possible D match to TRBD2 (5 bases). The CDR3 consists of 15 residues. Germline assignment: CDR1 SGHRS and CDR2 YFSETQ. V was cut by 1 base and J by 4 bases, with 11 bases left in between. This chain's CDR3 is CASSLMAGTTGELFF. In DNA, the CDR3 is TGCGCCAGCAGCTTGATGGCGGGTACCACCGGGGAGCTGTTTTTT.

V is TRBV5-5 and J is TRBJ1-1; TRBD1 matches at 8 bases. There are 15 residues in the CDR3. V shed 4 bases, J shed 4 bases, and the junction held 9 bases outside the gene matches. Germline lookup yields CDR1 SGHKS and CDR2 YYEKEE (reference sequence). CDR3 sequence reads: CASSVDRAGLTEAFF. The CDR3 DNA reads TGTGCCAGCAGCGTGGACAGGGCGGGACTCACTGAAGCTTTCTTT.

This clone appeared once. The V gene is TRBV10-1, the J gene TRBJ2-3, with D perhaps TRBD2 (5 bases). V lost 11 bases, J lost 0 bases, and 24 bases lay in between. Germline CDR1 WNHNN, CDR2 SYGVQD (reference sequence). The CDR3 is made up of 17 amino acids. The CDR3 DNA follows: TGCGCCGGACGGTGGGCTAGCAGGATATCTAGCACAGATACGCAGTATTTT. Its protein product is CAGRWASRISSTDTQYF.

This chain uses TRBV9 with TRBJ2-1; D gene unclear. V lost 4 bases, J lost 5 bases, and 19 bases lay in between. This CDR3 is built from 16 residues. The germline gives CDR1 SGDLS, CDR2 YYNGEE. The CDR3: CASSPRSSQADNEQFF. The CDR3, as DNA: TGTGCCAGCAGCCCCCGGAGCTCCCAGGCGGACAATGAGCAGTTCTTC.

The gene calls are TRBV11-3 and TRBJ2-3; D is undetermined. The V gene's germline CDR1 is SGHNT and CDR2 YENEEA. The CDR3 sequence is 14 residues long. Trimming pared 6 bases from V and 0 bases from J, leaving 10 bases between. CDR3 in DNA: TGTGCCAGCAGATCGCAGGTTAGCACAGATACGCAGTATTTT. Translation gives CASRSQVSTDTQYF.

This clone has only one observation. The gene calls are TRBV23-1 and TRBJ2-4; D gene uncertain. TRBV23-1 is filed as an ORF, its function uncertain. Trimming left V 8 bases short and J 0 bases short, with 14 bases between. This CDR3 has 15 amino acids. The CDR3 coding sequence is TGCGCCAGCCGGACGTACAAGGTAGCCAAAAACATTCAGTACTTC. Translation gives CASRTYKVAKNIQYF.

This chain joins TRBV4-1 and TRBJ1-1, with 10 positions matching TRBD1. CDR1 is MGHRA and CDR2 is YSYEKL in the germline V gene. V shed 3 bases, J shed 0 bases, and the junction held 1 base outside the gene matches. CDR3 length: 15 residues. DNA of the CDR3: TGCGCCAGCAGCCAGGGACAGGGGATGAACACTGAAGCTTTCTTT. It specifies CASSQGQGMNTEAFF.

This sequence joins TRBV12-5 and TRBJ2-7, with 9 bases identical to TRBD2. Germline CDR1 and CDR2: LGHNT and FRNRAP. The trim removed 3 bases at V and 5 bases at J, leaving 5 bases unmatched. CDR3 size: 14 residues. The CDR3 nucleotides read TGTGCTAGTGGTTTTGAGCGGGGGGTCCACGAGCAGTACTTC. Encoded protein: CASGFERGVHEQYF.

The V gene is TRBV5-5, the J gene TRBJ1-2, with D possibly TRBD1 on 5 matching bases. The V and J ends lost 0 bases and 2 bases respectively, with 11 bases between them. The CDR3 is 15 residues long. Per germline, CDR1 SGHKS and CDR2 YYEKEE (reference sequence). CDR3 DNA: TGTGCCAGCAGCTTGGTTGGGGCCGGGAACTATGGCTACACCTTC. The encoded protein is CASSLVGAGNYGYTF.

V is TRBV2 and J is TRBJ1-2; D call uncertain. Germline V gene lookup returns CDR1 SNHLY and CDR2 FYNNEI. With 0 bases removed from V and 3 bases from J, the gap between germline ends came to 11 bases. This CDR3 is built from 15 residues. CDR3 amino acids: CASSEAREWHYGYTF. The CDR3 DNA sequence: TGTGCCAGCAGTGAAGCGCGGGAATGGCACTATGGCTACACCTTC.

This chain links TRBV12-3 or TRBV12-4 with TRBJ1-1; D gene uncertain. Deletions cut 3 bases from V and 11 bases from J, with 10 bases between. This CDR3 is 11 amino acids long. CDR3 protein: CASSLGLKAFF. The CDR3 DNA reads as TGTGCCAGCAGTTTGGGGTTGAAGGCTTTCTTT.

The genes are TRBV6-2 or TRBV6-3 and TRBJ2-2, with 12 bases matching TRBD2. The CDR3 totals 18 residues. V lost 0 bases and J lost 4; bases outside the gene matches: 6. Germline-derived CDR1 and CDR2 are MNHEY and SVGEGT. The CDR3 nucleotides read TGTGCCAGCAGTTACTCTGCTAGCGGGGGGGCCATCACCGGGGAGCTGTTTTTT. Translation gives CASSYSASGGAITGELFF.